The 19 T cell receptor beta chains reported below all come from one sample, sequenced in a study of regulatory and conventional T cells in RAG deficiency. Regulatory T cells were sorted from blood as CD4+ CD25-high CD127-low cells. Here immunoSEQ multiplex PCR was the method, and the copy in TCRdb shows in-frame clones only, minus some. The table has tens of thousands of clones, approximately 90% seen once; the top ten hold approximately 0.82%. The same data also went into a second study, on regulatory T cells. From that report: Primers: 52 TRBV forward and 13 TRBJ reverse.

The specimen was Tregs sorted from blood. These receptors all come from a human donor in good health.

The gene calls are TRBV2 and TRBJ1-1; D is undetermined. CDR3 length equals 14 residues. V lost 4 bases and J 1 base, leaving 10 bases between the germline ends. Germline CDR1 is SNHLY and CDR2 is FYNNEI. The chain's CDR3 is CASSGQPKNTEAFF. CDR3 nucleotide sequence: TGTGCCAGCAGTGGCCAGCCGAAGAACACTGAAGCTTTCTTT.

The V and J genes are TRBV5-4 and TRBJ1-4, with no clear D. The germline V gene has CDR1 SGHNT and CDR2 YYREEE (reference sequence). This CDR3 region has 14 residues. V was cut by 0 bases and J by 6 bases, with 9 bases left in between. Here the CDR3 reads CASSLAPKDEKLFF. The CDR3 DNA sequence: TGTGCCAGCAGCTTGGCGCCGAAAGATGAAAAACTGTTTTTT.

This clone turned up a few times. The rearrangement links TRBV20-1 to TRBJ2-1, with unresolved D. The germline CDR1 and CDR2 sequences are DFQATT and SNEGSKA (reference sequence). The CDR3 totals 11 residues. The V end was cut by 1 base, the J end by 7 bases, with 5 bases between. The CDR3 bases are TGCAGTGCTAGAGGGGGTAATGAGCAGTTCTTC. This codes for CSARGGNEQFF.

CDR3 loop: CASSSPGGGNTIYF. The CDR3 DNA follows: TGTGCCAGCAGTTCCCCTGGCGGAGGAAACACCATATATTTT. The chain uses TRBV28 and TRBJ1-3; D is unclear. Trimming took off 4 bases at V and 4 bases at J, with 11 bases between the two ends. CDR1 is MDHEN, CDR2 SYDVKM, per germline. This CDR3 has 14 residues.

J is TRBJ2-1 and V is TRBV6-1; 11 bases are shared with TRBD2. Germline V lookup: CDR1 MNHNS, CDR2 SASEGT. The J segment lost 2 bases and the V segment lost 4 bases, leaving 16 bases of the junction unmatched. CDR3 length equals 20 residues. The CDR3 DNA sequence: TGTGCCAGCAGTGGTGTATGGCGACTAGCGGGGTACAATCCCTACAATGAGCAGTTCTTC. This codes for CASSGVWRLAGYNPYNEQFF.

The rearrangement joins TRBV5-5 to TRBJ1-1; D uncertain. Trimming left V 0 bases short and J 0 bases short, with 9 bases between. Germline V gene lookup returns CDR1 SGHKS and CDR2 YYEKEE (reference sequence). The CDR3 has 15 amino acids. The CDR3 sequence is CASSLGSGMNTEAFF. CDR3 bases: TGTGCCAGCAGCTTGGGTTCGGGCATGAACACTGAAGCTTTCTTT.

The V call is TRBV19, the J call TRBJ1-5; D call uncertain. The CDR3 extends over 15 amino acids. V lost 6 bases and J 4 bases, leaving 16 bases between the germline ends. Germline assignment: CDR1 LNHDA and CDR2 SQIVND (reference sequence). CDR3: CASSTGLSANQPQHF. In DNA, the CDR3 is TGTGCCAGTAGCACCGGACTGAGCGCTAATCAGCCCCAGCATTTT.

The chain recombines TRBV7-3 with TRBJ1-5; TRBD1 might be the D (5 bases). V was trimmed by 2 bases and J by 9 bases, leaving 20 bases between them. Germline V CDR1 and CDR2: SGHTA, FQGTGA. The CDR3 consists of 16 residues. CDR3 protein: CASSLVDSVAMGPQHF. The CDR3 DNA follows: TGTGCCAGCAGCTTAGTCGACAGTGTAGCTATGGGGCCCCAGCATTTT.

The rearrangement joins TRBV18 to TRBJ1-1; D remains unclear. Germline CDR1 KGHSH, CDR2 LQKENI. V gave up 6 bases and J gave up 8 bases, with 10 bases separating them. The CDR3 sequence is 11 residues long. CDR3 coding DNA: TGTGCCAGCTCTCAGACGAGGGAAGCTTTCTTT. Translation gives CASSQTREAFF.

This clone was recorded only once. This chain connects TRBV5-1 to TRBJ1-1, with a possible D match to TRBD1 (6 bases). V was cut by 0 bases and J by 1 base, with 16 bases left in between. The CDR3 extends over 17 amino acids. Germline V gene sequence: CDR1 SGHRS, CDR2 YFSETQ. CDR3 sequence (DNA): TGCGCCAGCAGCTTGGATCCGACAGGATGGCGGAACACTGAAGCTTTCTTT. Translating gives CASSLDPTGWRNTEAFF.

The chain carries TRBV7-9 and TRBJ1-2; the D is unclear. CDR1 SEHNR and CDR2 FQNEAQ come from the germline V gene (reference sequence). The CDR3 is made up of 11 amino acids. Between the trimmed V and J ends, which lost 4 bases and 12 bases, there was a span of 12 bases. CDR3 region: CASSSRRPNTF. The CDR3 region has the DNA TGTGCCAGCAGCTCCAGACGACCAAACACCTTC.

The chain uses TRBV6-1 and TRBJ2-7; 7 nucleotides line up with TRBD1. CDR1 is MNHNS and CDR2 is SASEGT in the germline V gene. The CDR3 is 15 amino acids. V lost 4 bases and J lost 3; bases outside the gene matches: 9. For the CDR3, the DNA is TGTGCCAGCAGTGTCCTAGGACAGGTTTACTACGAGCAGTACTTC. Translation: CASSVLGQVYYEQYF.

This rearrangement joins TRBV5-5 to TRBJ2-1, with TRBD2 matching 15 bases. The CDR3 is made up of 20 amino acids. The germline V gene has CDR1 SGHKS and CDR2 YYEKEE (reference sequence). J gave up 6 bases and V 4 bases, and 17 bases lay outside the gene matches. The CDR3 DNA follows: TGTGCCAGCAGCACGAAACCGGGACTAGCGGGGGGACCACGGTCCAATGAGCAGTTCTTC. Translating it yields CASSTKPGLAGGPRSNEQFF.

The V and J genes are TRBV5-6 and TRBJ1-2; no definite D call. Trimming took 0 bases from V and 8 from J, leaving 8 bases between them. The germline V gene has CDR1 SGHDT and CDR2 YYEEEE. There are 12 residues in the CDR3. Written as DNA, the CDR3 is TGTGCCAGCAGCTTGGATAGCGCCGGCTACACCTTC. Its protein is CASSLDSAGYTF.

The V call is TRBV6-5, the J call TRBJ1-5, with TRBD1 matching 8 bases. Unmatched junction bases numbered 5, after V lost 6 bases and J lost 1 base. CDR3 size: 15 residues. Germline lookup yields CDR1 MNHEY and CDR2 SVGAGI. For the CDR3, the DNA is TGTGCCAGCAGCAAGCGACAGGGGAGCAATCAGCCCCAGCATTTT. Amino acid sequence: CASSKRQGSNQPQHF.

This chain uses TRBV5-1 with TRBJ2-1; either TRBD1 or TRBD2 may fit D (7 bases each). Trimming left V 4 bases short and J 4 bases short, with 15 bases between. This CDR3 has 15 residues. Germline CDR1 SGHRS, CDR2 YFSETQ. The CDR3 loop reads CASSQSGTEYNEQFF. DNA for the CDR3: TGCGCCAGCAGCCAAAGCGGGACAGAGTACAATGAGCAGTTCTTC.

CDR3 DNA sequence: TGTGCCAGCAGCGTAGCACAGGGCTACGAGCAGTACTTC. This sequence encodes CASSVAQGYEQYF. The chain combines TRBV9 with TRBJ2-7; D is possibly TRBD1 (6 bases). Germline CDR1 is SGDLS and CDR2 is YYNGEE. The V gene lost 0 bases and the J gene lost 3 bases, with 7 bases spanning the gap. The CDR3 runs to 13 residues.

This clone was counted a single time. The chain combines TRBV9 with TRBJ1-2, with TRBD1 as a possible D gene (5 bases). V lost 4 bases and J lost 2, with 9 bases in between. The CDR3 length is 13 residues. In germline, CDR1 is SGDLS, CDR2 YYNGEE. The CDR3 sequence is CASSLDTNYGYTF. DNA for the CDR3: TGTGCCAGCAGCCTGGACACCAACTATGGCTACACCTTC.

The chain links TRBV5-4 to TRBJ2-5; D call uncertain. CDR1 and CDR2 from the germline V gene are SGHNT and YYREEE (reference sequence). V was trimmed by 4 bases and J by 4 bases, leaving 11 bases between them. This CDR3 contains 13 residues. The CDR3 DNA reads as TGTGCCAGCAGCCGGACCAAGGGAGAGACCCAGTACTTC. It codes for CASSRTKGETQYF. Full variable domain (outside the CDR3, taken from reference TRBV5-4 and TRBJ2-5): ETGVTQSPTHLIKTRGQQVTLRCSSQSGHNTVSWYQQALGQGPQFIFQYYREEENGRGNFPPRFSGLQFPNYSSELNVNALELDDSALYLCASSRTKGETQYFGPGTRLLVL.